This T cell receptor (beta chain) was captured by sequencing in a study of CD8 T cells in ankylosing spondylitis. Findings and limits, study-wide: Disease-linked clones reportedly showed significant enrichment in matched ankylosing spondylitis synovial fluid. Seemingly distinctive of ankylosing spondylitis blood was a TCR beta motif formed by eight highly homologous variants.

It was by quantitative 5'-RACE with molecular barcodes that TCR beta libraries were made. Using its own MiXCR run on the 5' RACE reads, TCRdb lists one record per CDR3 protein. Among under 300,000 distinct CDR3 sequences listed, less than 10% were seen once. Germline V CDR1 and CDR2: MDHEN, SYDVKM. The CDR3 sequence is 17 residues long. This clonotype was observed many times. Its antigen is undetermined. The V gene is TRBV28, the J gene TRBJ1-3; TRBD1 is a possible D gene (6 bases). The receptor was isolated from a male donor with ankylosing spondylitis or in good health (not recorded which). The sample taken for sequencing was blood, either unsorted or a sorted T cell fraction (not recorded which). CDR3 sequence: CATHQGGKGHSGNTIYF. The CDR3 DNA sequence: TGTGCTACCCACCAAGGGGGAAAAGGACACTCTGGAAACACCATATATTTT.